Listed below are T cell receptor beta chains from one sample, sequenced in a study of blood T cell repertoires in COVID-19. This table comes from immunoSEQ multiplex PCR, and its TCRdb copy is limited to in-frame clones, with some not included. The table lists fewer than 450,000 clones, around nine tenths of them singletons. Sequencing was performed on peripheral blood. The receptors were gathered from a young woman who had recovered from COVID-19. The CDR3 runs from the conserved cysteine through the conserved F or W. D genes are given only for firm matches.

CDR3nt: TGTGCCATCAGTGATAGGCGAGGGCTAGATACGCAGTATTTT
CDR3aa: CAISDRRGLDTQYF
v_gene: TRBV10-3
d_gene: NA
j_gene: TRBJ2-3

CDR3nt: TGCGCCAGCAGCTCTGGGACAGGGGAAGATTCACCCCTCCACTTT
CDR3aa: CASSSGTGEDSPLHF
v_gene: TRBV5-1
d_gene: TRBD1
j_gene: TRBJ1-6

CDR3nt: TGTGCCAGCAGTTTTTATACAGGGATGAATTCACCCCTCCACTTT
CDR3aa: CASSFYTGMNSPLHF
v_gene: TRBV27
d_gene: NA
j_gene: TRBJ1-6

CDR3nt: TGTGCCAGCAGCTTTCGGGAGGGCCTATATGAGCAGTTCTTC
CDR3aa: CASSFREGLYEQFF
v_gene: TRBV7-7
d_gene: TRBD2
j_gene: TRBJ2-1

CDR3nt: TGCGCCAGCAGCCACCCCATTTCCACTGAAGCTTTCTTT
CDR3aa: CASSHPISTEAFF
v_gene: TRBV4-1
d_gene: NA
j_gene: TRBJ1-1

CDR3nt: TGTGCCAGCAGCACCTCAGGGTTTTCGGACACTGAAGCTTTCTTT
CDR3aa: CASSTSGFSDTEAFF
v_gene: TRBV5-5
d_gene: NA
j_gene: TRBJ1-1

CDR3nt: TGTGCCAGTAGTATTTCCCGTCTACTCTCCATCTCTGGAAACACCATATATTTT
CDR3aa: CASSISRLLSISGNTIYF
v_gene: TRBV19
d_gene: NA
j_gene: TRBJ1-3

CDR3nt: TGCGCCAGCAGCCTGTTCGGGACAGCGAACACTGAAGCTTTCTTT
CDR3aa: CASSLFGTANTEAFF
v_gene: TRBV4-1
d_gene: TRBD1
j_gene: TRBJ1-1

CDR3nt: TGTGCTAGTGGTTTGGTACTGTCCGGAGCAAATACGCAGTATTTT
CDR3aa: CASGLVLSGANTQYF
v_gene: TRBV12-5
d_gene: NA
j_gene: TRBJ2-3

CDR3nt: TGTGCCATCAGTGAGTCCGGGACAGAGAGGAGCAATGAGCAGTTCTTC
CDR3aa: CAISESGTERSNEQFF
v_gene: TRBV10-3
d_gene: TRBD1
j_gene: TRBJ2-1

CDR3nt: TGTGCCAGCAGCGTAGGAGTACGCTATGGCTACACCTTC
CDR3aa: CASSVGVRYGYTF
v_gene: TRBV9
d_gene: NA
j_gene: TRBJ1-2

CDR3nt: TGTGCCAGCAGTTACAGACAGGGTCTCGGGGCCAACGTCCTGACTTTC
CDR3aa: CASSYRQGLGANVLTF
v_gene: TRBV6-2/TRBV6-3
d_gene: TRBD1
j_gene: TRBJ2-6